These T cell receptor beta chains were read from a single sample in a study of cytotoxic CD8 clonotypes in ibrutinib-treated CLL. TCRdb's copy holds only in-frame clones and misses some; the assay was immunoSEQ multiplex PCR. The table shows 50,000 to 75,000 clones, with 71% occurring only once. The sample was PBMCs, taken after 12 months of ibrutinib treatment. Source of these receptors: a human donor with chronic lymphocytic leukemia. Both conserved end residues are part of each CDR3. D genes are given only for firm matches. Where a row states a size, it is once, few, many or the class of an expanded clone; other rows omit it.

cdr3_length d_call j_call clone_size v_call cdr3_aa cdr3_nt
15 - TRBJ1-5 - TRBV6-4 CASSDCMEGGSPQHF TGTGCCAGCAGTGACTGTATGGAGGGTGGGTCGCCCCAGCATTTT
13 - TRBJ1-1 - TRBV11-2 CASSEQGNTEAFF TGTGCCAGCAGCGAACAGGGGAACACTGAAGCTTTCTTT
15 - TRBJ2-5 - TRBV7-2 CASSLGLSGLETQYF TGTGCCAGCAGCTTAGGACTGTCCGGGTTAGAGACCCAGTACTTC
12 - TRBJ2-3 - TRBV15 CATSTSTDTQYF TGTGCCACCAGCACCAGCACAGATACGCAGTATTTT
17 TRBD2 TRBJ2-1 - TRBV7-2 CASSLIRLAGGWNEQFF TGTGCCAGCAGCTTAATCAGACTAGCGGGAGGTTGGAATGAGCAGTTCTTC
14 - TRBJ2-7 - TRBV7-2 CASSLGGRTYEQYF TGTGCCAGCAGCTTAGGAGGCAGAACCTACGAGCAGTACTTC
13 - TRBJ2-1 few TRBV5-4 CASSLAGFNEQFF TGTGCCAGCAGCTTGGCCGGGTTCAATGAGCAGTTCTTC
17 TRBD1 TRBJ1-1 - TRBV19 CASSTGTGRARGTEAFF TGTGCCAGTAGTACAGGGACAGGGAGGGCCAGAGGCACTGAAGCTTTCTTT
15 - TRBJ2-1 - TRBV2 CASSVAGRPYNEQFF TGTGCCAGCAGTGTCGCAGGGCGCCCCTACAATGAGCAGTTCTTC
14 - TRBJ2-7 - TRBV15 CATSRRAGPYEQYF TGTGCCACCAGCAGACGTGCGGGCCCCTACGAGCAGTACTTC
16 TRBD2 TRBJ2-7 - TRBV11-1 CASSLGLAGISYEQYF TGTGCCAGCAGCTTAGGACTAGCGGGGATTTCCTACGAGCAGTACTTC
13 - TRBJ2-4 - TRBV4-1 CASSPLAKNIQYF TGCGCCAGCAGCCCGCTAGCCAAAAACATTCAGTACTTC
15 TRBD2 TRBJ2-5 once TRBV27 CASSNLATSGETQYF TGTGCCAGCAGTAACCTAGCGACTAGCGGGGAGACCCAGTACTTC
14 - TRBJ2-5 - TRBV6-1 CASSEGLFQETQYF TGTGCCAGCAGTGAAGGCTTATTCCAAGAGACCCAGTACTTC
12 - TRBJ2-3 once TRBV2 CASTAFTDTQYF TGTGCCAGCACGGCTTTCACAGATACGCAGTATTTT
14 - TRBJ2-7 few TRBV6-1 CASTSSYNAREQYF TGTGCCAGCACCTCGTCCTACAACGCTCGCGAGCAGTACTTC
14 TRBD1 TRBJ1-2 - TRBV14 CASSQDTGGYGYTF TGTGCCAGCAGCCAAGATACAGGGGGCTATGGCTACACCTTC
13 - TRBJ1-2 - TRBV18 CASSPHPRDGYTF TGTGCCAGCTCACCTCACCCAAGGGATGGCTACACCTTC
13 TRBD1 TRBJ1-2 - TRBV14 CASSQVTGAGYTF TGTGCCAGCAGCCAAGTAACAGGGGCGGGCTACACCTTC
13 TRBD1 TRBJ2-7 few TRBV7-8 CASSTDRDAEQYF TGTGCCAGCAGCACGGACAGGGACGCCGAGCAGTACTTC
16 - TRBJ2-2 - TRBV5-5 CASSLTSLLNTGELFF TGTGCCAGCAGCTTGACCTCCCTCCTTAACACCGGGGAGCTGTTTTTT
16 TRBD1 TRBJ1-5 few TRBV19 CASSLRTGYSNQPQHF TGTGCCAGTAGTCTCAGGACAGGCTATAGCAATCAGCCCCAGCATTTT
13 - TRBJ2-1 - TRBV2 CATTWTRHNEQFF TGTGCCACGACATGGACTCGACACAATGAGCAGTTCTTC
15 - TRBJ2-3 - TRBV4-3 CASSQAIQSTDTQYF TGCGCCAGCAGCCAGGCAATCCAAAGCACAGATACGCAGTATTTT
16 TRBD1 TRBJ2-7 - TRBV6-6 CASSYSRDRGPREQYF TGTGCCAGCAGTTACAGCCGGGACAGGGGTCCTCGCGAGCAGTACTTC
11 - TRBJ1-1 - TRBV29-1 CSVDQPGEAFF TGCAGCGTTGATCAGCCAGGTGAAGCTTTCTTT
16 - TRBJ2-2 - TRBV4-1 CASSRSGRDSPGELFF TGCGCCAGCAGCCGATCTGGCAGGGACTCCCCCGGGGAGCTGTTTTTT
16 TRBD1 TRBJ1-3 once TRBV7-6 CASSPGGTRSGNTIYF TGTGCCAGCAGCCCAGGGGGGACTCGCTCTGGAAACACCATATATTTT
13 TRBD2 TRBJ2-5 - TRBV29-1 CSVERGGEETQYF TGCAGCGTTGAACGGGGGGGCGAAGAGACCCAGTACTTC
13 - TRBJ2-7 - TRBV11-2 CASSSTHSYEQYF TGTGCCAGCAGCTCGACCCACTCCTACGAGCAGTACTTC
12 - TRBJ2-5 - TRBV6-1 CASSEAWETQYF TGTGCCAGCAGTGAAGCTTGGGAGACCCAGTACTTC
16 - TRBJ2-1 - TRBV28 CASSLWLGYSYNEQFF TGTGCCAGCAGTTTATGGTTGGGATACTCCTACAATGAGCAGTTCTTC
13 TRBD2 TRBJ2-5 few TRBV19 CASSMAGGETQYF TGTGCCAGTAGTATGGCGGGAGGGGAGACCCAGTACTTC
16 - TRBJ2-5 - TRBV25-1 CASSENPGGRGETQYF TGTGCCAGCAGTGAAAATCCCGGGGGGCGGGGAGAGACCCAGTACTTC
14 - TRBJ1-1 - TRBV4-2 CASSALDPGAEAFF TGTGCCAGCAGCGCGCTCGACCCAGGCGCTGAAGCTTTCTTT
18 TRBD2 TRBJ2-1 few TRBV7-7 CASSLGLAGGTSYNEQFF TGTGCTAGCAGCTTAGGTCTAGCGGGAGGAACATCCTACAATGAGCAGTTCTTC
12 - TRBJ2-7 few TRBV13 CASSLRAYEQYF TGTGCCAGCAGCCTTAGGGCCTACGAGCAGTACTTC
15 - TRBJ1-5 - TRBV10-3 CAISNEGYSNQPQHF TGTGCCATCAGTAACGAGGGGTATAGCAATCAGCCCCAGCATTTT
14 - TRBJ2-2 - TRBV27 CASSHNRVHGELFF TGTGCCAGCAGTCACAACAGGGTTCACGGGGAGCTGTTTTTT
15 - TRBJ2-5 - TRBV28 CAHREGRTTLETQYF TGTGCCCATCGAGAGGGACGAACCACCCTAGAGACCCAGTACTTC
15 - TRBJ2-7 - TRBV19 CASSIAGGITYEQYF TGTGCCAGTAGTATAGCCGGGGGAATCACCTACGAGCAGTACTTC
14 TRBD1 TRBJ2-7 - TRBV28 CASRPGTGVSEQYF TGTGCCAGCAGACCCGGGACAGGGGTAAGCGAGCAGTACTTC
16 TRBD1 TRBJ2-7 - TRBV6-6 CASRPGSGQGSYEQYF TGTGCCAGCAGACCCGGGTCGGGACAGGGCTCCTACGAGCAGTACTTC
16 TRBD1 TRBJ2-7 few TRBV15 CATSRDLGTGFNEQYF TGTGCCACCAGCAGAGATCTCGGGACAGGGTTCAACGAGCAGTACTTC
17 - TRBJ1-3 - TRBV28 CASSLRFLGVIGNTIYF TGTGCCAGCAGTTTACGGTTTTTAGGGGTAATTGGAAACACCATATATTTT
15 - TRBJ2-1 - TRBV6-5 CANKKRLGYGNEQFF TGTGCCAATAAAAAAAGACTGGGATATGGCAATGAGCAGTTCTTC
13 - TRBJ1-1 - TRBV27 CASRPGVWTEAFF TGTGCCAGCAGACCAGGGGTTTGGACTGAAGCTTTCTTT
15 - TRBJ1-1 - TRBV5-1 CASSPVGVGSTEAFF TGCGCCAGCAGCCCGGTCGGGGTTGGGAGTACTGAAGCTTTCTTT
11 - TRBJ2-3 - TRBV5-6 CASSLADTQYF TGTGCCAGCAGCTTAGCCGATACGCAGTATTTT
12 TRBD2 TRBJ2-3 - TRBV10-3 CAIAGGTDTQYF TGTGCCATCGCGGGGGGCACAGATACGCAGTATTTT
11 - TRBJ1-3 - TRBV6-1 CAGWGGNTIYF TGTGCCGGCTGGGGTGGAAACACCATATATTTT
13 - TRBJ2-7 - TRBV5-4 CASSDWTVDGQYF TGTGCCAGCAGCGACTGGACAGTCGACGGGCAGTACTTC
14 TRBD1 TRBJ1-5 few TRBV25-1 CASSETGVSQPQHF TGTGCCAGCAGTGAGACAGGGGTTTCTCAGCCCCAGCATTTT
14 - TRBJ2-5 - TRBV11-2 CASSLGAGKETQYF TGTGCCAGCAGCTTAGGGGCAGGAAAAGAGACCCAGTACTTC